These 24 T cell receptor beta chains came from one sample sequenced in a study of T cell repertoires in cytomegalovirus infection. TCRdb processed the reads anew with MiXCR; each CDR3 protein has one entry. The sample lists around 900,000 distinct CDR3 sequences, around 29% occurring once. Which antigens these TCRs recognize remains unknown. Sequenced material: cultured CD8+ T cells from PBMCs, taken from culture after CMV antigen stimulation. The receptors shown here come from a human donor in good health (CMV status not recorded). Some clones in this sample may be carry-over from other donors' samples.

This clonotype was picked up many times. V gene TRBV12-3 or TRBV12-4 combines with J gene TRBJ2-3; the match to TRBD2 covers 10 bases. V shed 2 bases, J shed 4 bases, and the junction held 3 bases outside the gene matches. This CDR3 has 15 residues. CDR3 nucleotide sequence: TGTGCCAGCAGTTTAACTAGCGGGGCGGCAGATACGCAGTATTTT. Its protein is CASSLTSGAADTQYF.

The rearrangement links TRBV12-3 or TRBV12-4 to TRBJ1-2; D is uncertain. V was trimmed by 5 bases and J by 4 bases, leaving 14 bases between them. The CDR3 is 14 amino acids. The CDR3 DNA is TGTGCCAGCAGTCCCGCCGACGGGAGCTATGGCTACACCTTC. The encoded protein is CASSPADGSYGYTF.

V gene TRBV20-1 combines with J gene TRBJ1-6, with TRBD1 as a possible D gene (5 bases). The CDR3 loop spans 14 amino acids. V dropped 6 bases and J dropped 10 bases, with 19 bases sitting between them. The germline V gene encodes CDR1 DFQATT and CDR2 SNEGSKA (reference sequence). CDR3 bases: TGCAGTGCCTCGAACATAAGACAGAGCTCACCCCTCCACTTT. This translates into CSASNIRQSSPLHF.

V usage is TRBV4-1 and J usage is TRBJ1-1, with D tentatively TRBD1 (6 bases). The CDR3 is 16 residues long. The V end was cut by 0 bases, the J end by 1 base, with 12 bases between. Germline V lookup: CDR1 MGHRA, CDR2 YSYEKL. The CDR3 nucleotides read TGCGCCAGCAGCCAAGATCGGGAGGGGGGGAACACTGAAGCTTTCTTT. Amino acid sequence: CASSQDREGGNTEAFF.

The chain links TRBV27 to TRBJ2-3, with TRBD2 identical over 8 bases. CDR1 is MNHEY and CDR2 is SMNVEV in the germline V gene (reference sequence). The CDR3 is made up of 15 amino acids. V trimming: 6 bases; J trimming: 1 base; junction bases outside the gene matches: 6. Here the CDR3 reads CASRRTSRRTDTQYF. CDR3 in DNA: TGTGCCAGCAGGCGGACTAGCAGACGCACAGATACGCAGTATTTT.

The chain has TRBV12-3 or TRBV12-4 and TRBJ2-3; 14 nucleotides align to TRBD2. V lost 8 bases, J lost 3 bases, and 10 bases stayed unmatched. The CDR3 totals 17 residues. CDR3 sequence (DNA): TGTGCCAGCTCCGAACCGGGACTAGCGGGGGCAACAGATACGCAGTATTTT. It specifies CASSEPGLAGATDTQYF.

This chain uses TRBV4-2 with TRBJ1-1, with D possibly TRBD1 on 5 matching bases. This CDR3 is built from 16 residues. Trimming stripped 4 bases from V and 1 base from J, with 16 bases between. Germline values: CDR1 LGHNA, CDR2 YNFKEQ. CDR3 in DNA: TGTGCCAGCAGCCTCGGGGGGATGGGGACGAACACTGAAGCTTTCTTT. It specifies CASSLGGMGTNTEAFF.

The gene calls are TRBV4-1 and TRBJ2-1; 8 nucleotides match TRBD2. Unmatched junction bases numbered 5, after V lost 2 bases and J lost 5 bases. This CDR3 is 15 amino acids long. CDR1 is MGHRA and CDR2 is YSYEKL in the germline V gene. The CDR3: CASSQRNSGDNEQFF. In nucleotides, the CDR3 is TGCGCCAGCAGCCAAAGGAATAGCGGGGACAATGAGCAGTTCTTC.

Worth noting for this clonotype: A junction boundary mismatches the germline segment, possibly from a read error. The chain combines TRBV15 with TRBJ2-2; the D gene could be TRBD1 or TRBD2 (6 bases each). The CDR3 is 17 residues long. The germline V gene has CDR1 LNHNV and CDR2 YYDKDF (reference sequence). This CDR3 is CATSRKRTGFFGGELLF. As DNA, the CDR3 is TGTGCCACCAGCAGAAAAAGAACAGGGTTTTTTGGCGGGGAGCTGCTTTTT. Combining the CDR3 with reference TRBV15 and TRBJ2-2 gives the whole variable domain DAMVIQNPRYQVTQFGKPVTLSCSQTLNHNVMYWYQQKSSQAPKLLFHYYDKDFNNEADTPDNFQSRRPNTSFCFLDIRSPGLGDTAMYLCATSRKRTGFFGGELLFGEGSRLTVL.

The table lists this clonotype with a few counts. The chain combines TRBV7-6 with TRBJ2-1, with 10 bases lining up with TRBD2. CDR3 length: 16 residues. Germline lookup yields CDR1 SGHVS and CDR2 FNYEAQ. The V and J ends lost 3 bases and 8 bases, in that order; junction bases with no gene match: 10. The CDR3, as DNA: TGTGCCAGCAGCTTCGGAAGCGGGGGGGCCGGCGATGAGCAGTTCTTC. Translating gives CASSFGSGGAGDEQFF.

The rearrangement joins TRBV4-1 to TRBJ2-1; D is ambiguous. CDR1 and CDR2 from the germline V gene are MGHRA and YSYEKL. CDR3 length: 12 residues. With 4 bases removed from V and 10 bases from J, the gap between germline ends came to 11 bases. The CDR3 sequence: CASSPPGEEQFF. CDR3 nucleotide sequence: TGCGCCAGCAGCCCGCCAGGCGAAGAGCAGTTCTTC.

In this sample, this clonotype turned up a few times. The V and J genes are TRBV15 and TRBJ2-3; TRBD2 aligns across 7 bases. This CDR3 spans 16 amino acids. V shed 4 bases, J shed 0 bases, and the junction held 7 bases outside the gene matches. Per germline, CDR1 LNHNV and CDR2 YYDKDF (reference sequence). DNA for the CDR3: TGTGCCACCAGCATCCAAGCGGGACTTAGCACAGATACGCAGTATTTT. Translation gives CATSIQAGLSTDTQYF.

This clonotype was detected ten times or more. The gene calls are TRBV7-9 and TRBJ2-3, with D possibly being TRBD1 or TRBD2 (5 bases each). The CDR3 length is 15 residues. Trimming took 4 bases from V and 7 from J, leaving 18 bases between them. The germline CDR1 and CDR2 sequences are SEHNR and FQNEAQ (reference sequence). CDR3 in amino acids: CASSWVGASPYTQYF. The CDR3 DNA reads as TGTGCCAGCAGCTGGGTCGGGGCATCCCCATATACGCAGTATTTT. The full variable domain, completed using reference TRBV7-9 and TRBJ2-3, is DTGVSQNPRHKITKRGQNVTFRCDPISEHNRLYWYRQTLGQGPEFLTYFQNEAQLEKSRLLSDRFSAERPKGSFSTLEIQRTEQGDSAMYLCASSWVGASPYTQYFGPGTRLTVL.

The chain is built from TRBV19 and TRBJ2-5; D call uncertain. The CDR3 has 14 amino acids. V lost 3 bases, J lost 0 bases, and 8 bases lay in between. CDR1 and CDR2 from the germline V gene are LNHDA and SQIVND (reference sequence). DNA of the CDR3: TGTGCCAGTAGTATCGACGGCGACCAAGAGACCCAGTACTTC. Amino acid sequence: CASSIDGDQETQYF.

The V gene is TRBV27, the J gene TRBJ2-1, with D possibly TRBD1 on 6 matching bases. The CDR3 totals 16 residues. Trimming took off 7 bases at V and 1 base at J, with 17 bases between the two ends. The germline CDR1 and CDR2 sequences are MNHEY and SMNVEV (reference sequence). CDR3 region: CASMLQGPVSYNEQFF. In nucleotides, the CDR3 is TGTGCCAGCATGCTACAGGGCCCCGTGTCCTACAATGAGCAGTTCTTC.

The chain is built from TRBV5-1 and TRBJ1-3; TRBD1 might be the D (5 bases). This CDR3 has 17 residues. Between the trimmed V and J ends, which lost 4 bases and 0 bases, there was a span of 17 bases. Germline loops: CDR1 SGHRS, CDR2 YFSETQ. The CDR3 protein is CASSGDAGDVSGNTIYF. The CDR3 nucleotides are TGCGCCAGCAGCGGGGACGCAGGCGACGTCTCTGGAAACACCATATATTTT.

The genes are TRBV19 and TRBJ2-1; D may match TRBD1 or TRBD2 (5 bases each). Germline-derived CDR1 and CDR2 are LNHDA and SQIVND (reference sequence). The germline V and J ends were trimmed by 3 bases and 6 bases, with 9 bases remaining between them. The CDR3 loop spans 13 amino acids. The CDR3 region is CASSIRGANEQFF. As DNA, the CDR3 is TGTGCCAGTAGTATTAGAGGGGCCAATGAGCAGTTCTTC.

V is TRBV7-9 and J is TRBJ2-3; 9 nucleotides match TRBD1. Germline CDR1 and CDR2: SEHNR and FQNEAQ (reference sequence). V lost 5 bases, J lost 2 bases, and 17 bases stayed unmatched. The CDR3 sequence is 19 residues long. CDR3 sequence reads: CASSHIRTGVNPFTDTQYF. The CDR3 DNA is TGTGCCAGCAGCCATATCAGGACAGGGGTCAACCCTTTCACAGATACGCAGTATTTT.

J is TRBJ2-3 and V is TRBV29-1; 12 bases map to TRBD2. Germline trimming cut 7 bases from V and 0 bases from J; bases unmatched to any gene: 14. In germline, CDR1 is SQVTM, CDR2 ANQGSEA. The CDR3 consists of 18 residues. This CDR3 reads CSAKTLRTSGDSTDTQYF. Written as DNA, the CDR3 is TGCAGCGCTAAGACCCTCCGGACTAGCGGGGACAGCACAGATACGCAGTATTTT.

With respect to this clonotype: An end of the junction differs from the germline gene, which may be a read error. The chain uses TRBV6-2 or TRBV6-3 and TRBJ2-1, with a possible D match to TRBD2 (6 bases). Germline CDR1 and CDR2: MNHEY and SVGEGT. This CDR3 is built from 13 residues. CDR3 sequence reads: CVSSPPLADEQFF. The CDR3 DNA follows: TGTGTCAGCAGCCCCCCACTAGCAGATGAGCAGTTCTTC.

The CDR3 protein is CASSYAAGSQPQHF. The CDR3 DNA is TGTGCCAGCAGTTACGCGGCAGGAAGCCAGCCCCAGCATTTT. The chain has TRBV6-2 or TRBV6-3 and TRBJ1-5; D gene unclear. The V end lost 2 bases, the J end lost 7 bases, and 12 bases lay between the germline ends. The CDR3 extends over 14 amino acids. The germline V gene encodes CDR1 MNHEY and CDR2 SVGEGT.

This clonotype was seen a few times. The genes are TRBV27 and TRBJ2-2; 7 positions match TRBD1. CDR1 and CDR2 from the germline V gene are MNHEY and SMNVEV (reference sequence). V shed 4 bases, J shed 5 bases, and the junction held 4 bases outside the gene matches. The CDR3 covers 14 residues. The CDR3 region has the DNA TGTGCCAGCAGTTGGACAGGCCTAACCGGGGAGCTGTTTTTT. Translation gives CASSWTGLTGELFF.

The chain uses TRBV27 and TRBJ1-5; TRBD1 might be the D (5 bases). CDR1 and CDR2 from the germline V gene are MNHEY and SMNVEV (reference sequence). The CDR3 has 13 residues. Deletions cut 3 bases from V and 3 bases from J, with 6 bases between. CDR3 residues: CASSLDTNQPQHF. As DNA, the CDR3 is TGTGCCAGCAGTTTGGACACCAATCAGCCCCAGCATTTT.

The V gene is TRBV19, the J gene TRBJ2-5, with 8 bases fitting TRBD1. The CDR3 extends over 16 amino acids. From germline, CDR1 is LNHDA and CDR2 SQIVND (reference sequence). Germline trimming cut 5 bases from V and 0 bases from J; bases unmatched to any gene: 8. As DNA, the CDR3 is TGTGCCAGTAGTCCGGGGGACAGGACGTACCAAGAGACCCAGTACTTC. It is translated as CASSPGDRTYQETQYF. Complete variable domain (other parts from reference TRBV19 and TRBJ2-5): DGGITQSPKYLFRKEGQNVTLSCEQNLNHDAMYWYRQDPGQGLRLIYYSQIVNDFQKGDIAEGYSVSREKKESFPLTVTSAQKNPTAFYLCASSPGDRTYQETQYFGPGTRLLVL.